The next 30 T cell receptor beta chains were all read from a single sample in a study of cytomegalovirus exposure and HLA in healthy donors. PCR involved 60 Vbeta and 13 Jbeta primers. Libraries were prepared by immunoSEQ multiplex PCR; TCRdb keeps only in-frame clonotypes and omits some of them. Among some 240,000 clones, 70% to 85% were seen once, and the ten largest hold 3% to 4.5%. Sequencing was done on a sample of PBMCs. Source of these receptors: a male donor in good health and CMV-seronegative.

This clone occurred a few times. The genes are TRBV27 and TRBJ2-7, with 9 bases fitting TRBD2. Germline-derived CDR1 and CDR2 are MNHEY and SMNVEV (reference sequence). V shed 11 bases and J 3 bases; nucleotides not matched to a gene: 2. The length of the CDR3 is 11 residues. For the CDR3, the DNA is TGTGCCTCTAGCGGGAACTACGAGCAGTACTTC. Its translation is CASSGNYEQYF.

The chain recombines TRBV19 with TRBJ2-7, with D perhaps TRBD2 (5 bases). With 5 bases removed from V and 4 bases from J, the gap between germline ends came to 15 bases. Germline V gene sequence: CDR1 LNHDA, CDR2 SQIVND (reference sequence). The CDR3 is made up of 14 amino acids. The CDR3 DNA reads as TGTGCCAGTAGTGTGGACGGGGAAACTTACGAGCAGTACTTC. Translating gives CASSVDGETYEQYF.

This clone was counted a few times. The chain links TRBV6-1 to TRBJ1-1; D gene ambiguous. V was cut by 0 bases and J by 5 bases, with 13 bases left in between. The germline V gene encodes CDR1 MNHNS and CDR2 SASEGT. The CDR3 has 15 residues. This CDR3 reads CASSEAGPTGTEAFF. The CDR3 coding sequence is TGTGCCAGCAGTGAAGCCGGCCCCACGGGGACTGAAGCTTTCTTT.

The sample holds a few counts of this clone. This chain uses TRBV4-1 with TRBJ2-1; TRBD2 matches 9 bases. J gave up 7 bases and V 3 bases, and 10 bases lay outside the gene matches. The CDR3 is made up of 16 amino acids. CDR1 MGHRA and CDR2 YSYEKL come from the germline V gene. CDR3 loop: CASSQLPGLALNEQFF. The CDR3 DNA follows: TGCGCCAGCAGCCAGCTACCGGGACTAGCCTTGAATGAGCAGTTCTTC.

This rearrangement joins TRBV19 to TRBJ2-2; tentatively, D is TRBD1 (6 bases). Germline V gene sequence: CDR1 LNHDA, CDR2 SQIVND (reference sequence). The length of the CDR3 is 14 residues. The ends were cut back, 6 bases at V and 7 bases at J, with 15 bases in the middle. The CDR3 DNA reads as TGTGCCAGTAGCCGACAGGCCCTTGGCGGGGAGCTGTTTTTT. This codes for CASSRQALGGELFF.

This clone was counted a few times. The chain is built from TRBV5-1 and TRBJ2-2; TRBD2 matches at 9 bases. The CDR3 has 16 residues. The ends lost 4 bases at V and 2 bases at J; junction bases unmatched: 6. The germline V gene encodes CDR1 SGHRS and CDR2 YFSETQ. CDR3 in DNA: TGCGCCAGCAGCCATACTAGCGGGTATAACACCGGGGAGCTGTTTTTT. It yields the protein CASSHTSGYNTGELFF.

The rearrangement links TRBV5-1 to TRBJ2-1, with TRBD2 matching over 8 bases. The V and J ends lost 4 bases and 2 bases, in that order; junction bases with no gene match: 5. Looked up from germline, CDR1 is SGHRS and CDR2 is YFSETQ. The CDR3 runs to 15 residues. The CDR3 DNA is TGCGCCAGCAGCGTTAGCGGGACTACCTACAATGAGCAGTTCTTC. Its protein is CASSVSGTTYNEQFF.

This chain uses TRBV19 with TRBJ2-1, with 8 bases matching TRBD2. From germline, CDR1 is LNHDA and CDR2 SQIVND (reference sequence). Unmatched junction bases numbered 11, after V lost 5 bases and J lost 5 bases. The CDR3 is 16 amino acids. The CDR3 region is CASSVRGGLDNNEQFF. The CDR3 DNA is TGTGCCAGTAGTGTTCGGGGGGGACTAGATAACAATGAGCAGTTCTTC.

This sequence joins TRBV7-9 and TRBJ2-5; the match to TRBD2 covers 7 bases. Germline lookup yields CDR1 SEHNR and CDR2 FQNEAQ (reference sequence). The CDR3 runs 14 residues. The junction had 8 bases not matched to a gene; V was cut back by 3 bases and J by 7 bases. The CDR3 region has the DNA TGTGCCAGCAGCTTGGCAGACTGGGGGGGGACCCAGTACTTC. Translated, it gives CASSLADWGGTQYF.

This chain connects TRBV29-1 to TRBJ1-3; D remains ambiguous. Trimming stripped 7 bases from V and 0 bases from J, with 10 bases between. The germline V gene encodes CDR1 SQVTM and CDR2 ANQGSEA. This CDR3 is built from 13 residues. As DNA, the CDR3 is TGCAGCGCCCCAGAGGACTCTGGAAACACCATATATTTT. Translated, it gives CSAPEDSGNTIYF. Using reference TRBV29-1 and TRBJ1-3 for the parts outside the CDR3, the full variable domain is SAVISQKPSRDICQRGTSLTIQCQVDSQVTMMFWYRQQPGQSLTLIATANQGSEATYESGFVIDKFPISRPNLTFSTLTVSNMSPEDSSIYLCSAPEDSGNTIYFGEGSWLTVV.

The CDR3 DNA reads TGCGCCAGCAGCCGTGACCGGCAGCGCGTAAAACGGGAGCAGTTCTTC. It is translated as CASSRDRQRVKREQFF. The chain links TRBV4-1 to TRBJ2-1; D is unresolved. Per germline, CDR1 MGHRA and CDR2 YSYEKL. The CDR3 extends over 16 amino acids. Between the trimmed V and J ends, which lost 4 bases and 10 bases, there was a span of 23 bases.

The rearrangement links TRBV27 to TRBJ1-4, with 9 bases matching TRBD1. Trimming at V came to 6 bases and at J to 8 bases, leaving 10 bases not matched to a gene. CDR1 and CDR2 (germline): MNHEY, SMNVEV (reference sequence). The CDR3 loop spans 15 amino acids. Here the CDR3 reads CASRSAGTGHEKLFF. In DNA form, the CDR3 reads TGTGCCAGCAGAAGCGCCGGGACAGGGCACGAAAAACTGTTTTTT.

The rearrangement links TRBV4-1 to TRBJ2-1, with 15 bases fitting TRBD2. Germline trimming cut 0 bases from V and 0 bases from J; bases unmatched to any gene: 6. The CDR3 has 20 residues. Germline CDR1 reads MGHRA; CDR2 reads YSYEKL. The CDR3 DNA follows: TGCGCCAGCAGCCAAGATTCGGGGACTAGCGGGAGGAGCTCCTACAATGAGCAGTTCTTC. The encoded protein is CASSQDSGTSGRSSYNEQFF.

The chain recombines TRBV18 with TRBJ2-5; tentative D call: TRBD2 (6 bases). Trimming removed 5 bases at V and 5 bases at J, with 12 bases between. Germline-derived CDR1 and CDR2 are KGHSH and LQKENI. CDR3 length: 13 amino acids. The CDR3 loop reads CASSGGGPETQYF. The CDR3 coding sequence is TGTGCCAGCTCAGGCGGAGGGCCGGAGACCCAGTACTTC.

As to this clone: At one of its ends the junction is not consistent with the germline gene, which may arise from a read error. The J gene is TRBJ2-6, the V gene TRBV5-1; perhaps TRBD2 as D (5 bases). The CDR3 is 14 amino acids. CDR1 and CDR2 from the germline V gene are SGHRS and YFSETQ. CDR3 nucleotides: TGCGCCAGCAGGTTGGGAGATGGGGCCAACGTCCTGACTTTC. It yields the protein CASRLGDGANVLTF. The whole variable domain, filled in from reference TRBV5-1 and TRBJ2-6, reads KAGVTQTPRYLIKTRGQQVTLSCSPISGHRSVSWYQQTPGQGLQFLFEYFSETQRNKGNFPGRFSGRQFSNSRSEMNVSTLELGDSALYLCASRLGDGANVLTFGAGSRLTVL.

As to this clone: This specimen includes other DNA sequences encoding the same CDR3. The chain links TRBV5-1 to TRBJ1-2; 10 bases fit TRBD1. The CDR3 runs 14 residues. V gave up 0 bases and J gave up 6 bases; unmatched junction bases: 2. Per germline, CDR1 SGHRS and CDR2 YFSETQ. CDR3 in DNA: TGCGCCAGCAGCTTGGGACAGGGGGCTGATGGCTACACCTTC. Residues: CASSLGQGADGYTF.

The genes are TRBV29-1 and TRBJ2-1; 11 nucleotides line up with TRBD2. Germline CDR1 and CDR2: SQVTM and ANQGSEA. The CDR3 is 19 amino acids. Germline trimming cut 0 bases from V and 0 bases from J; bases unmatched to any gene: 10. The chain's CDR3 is CSVEDFLSSGRISYNEQFF. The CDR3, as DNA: TGCAGCGTTGAAGACTTTCTGTCTAGCGGGAGGATCTCCTACAATGAGCAGTTCTTC.

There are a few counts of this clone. The CDR3 protein is CASSKDRMKEKLFF. The CDR3 DNA reads TGTGCCAGCAGCAAAGACAGGATGAAGGAAAAACTGTTTTTT. The rearrangement joins TRBV21-1 to TRBJ1-4; the DNA was not used to check the table's D call, TRBD1. TRBV21-1 is tagged as a pseudogene. The CDR3 covers 14 residues.

The chain's CDR3 is CASSLGATSTDTQYF. Here the CDR3 DNA reads TGTGCCAGCAGCTTAGGGGCCACTAGCACAGATACGCAGTATTTT. The rearrangement uses TRBV11-3 and TRBJ2-3; D gene uncertain. This CDR3 region has 15 residues. Trimming shortened V by 1 base and J by 0 bases, and 8 bases separated the two germline ends. Germline V gene sequence: CDR1 SGHNT, CDR2 YENEEA.

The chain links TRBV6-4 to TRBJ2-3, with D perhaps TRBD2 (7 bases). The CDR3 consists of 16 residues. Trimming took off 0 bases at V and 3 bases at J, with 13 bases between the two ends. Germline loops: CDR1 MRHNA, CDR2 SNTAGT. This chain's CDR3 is CASSDSPGGSTDTQYF. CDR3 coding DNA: TGTGCCAGCAGTGACTCCCCGGGGGGCAGTACAGATACGCAGTATTTT.

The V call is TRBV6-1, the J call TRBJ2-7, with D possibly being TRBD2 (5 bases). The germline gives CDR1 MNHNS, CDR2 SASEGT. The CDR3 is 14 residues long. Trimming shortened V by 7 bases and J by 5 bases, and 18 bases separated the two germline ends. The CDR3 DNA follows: TGTGCCAGCAACAAAAGAGGGAGCTGGGACGAGCAGTACTTC. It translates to CASNKRGSWDEQYF.

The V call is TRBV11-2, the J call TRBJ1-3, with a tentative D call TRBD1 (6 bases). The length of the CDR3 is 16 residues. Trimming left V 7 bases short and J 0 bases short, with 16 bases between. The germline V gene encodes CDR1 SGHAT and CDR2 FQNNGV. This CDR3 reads CASNLSGVSSGNTIYF. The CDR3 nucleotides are TGTGCCAGCAACCTTTCAGGGGTAAGCTCTGGAAACACCATATATTTT.

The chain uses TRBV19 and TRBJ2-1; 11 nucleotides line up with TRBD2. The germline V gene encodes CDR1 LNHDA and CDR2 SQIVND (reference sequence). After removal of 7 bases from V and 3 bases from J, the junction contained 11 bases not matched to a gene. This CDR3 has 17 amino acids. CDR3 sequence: CASTSTTSGRFYNEQFF. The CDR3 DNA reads TGTGCCAGTACTTCCACAACTAGCGGGAGATTCTACAATGAGCAGTTCTTC.

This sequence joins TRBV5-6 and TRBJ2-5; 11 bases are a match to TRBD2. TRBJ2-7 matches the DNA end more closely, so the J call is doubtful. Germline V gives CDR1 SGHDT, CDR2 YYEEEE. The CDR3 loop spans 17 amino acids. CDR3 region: CASSSRLAGYPSYEQYF. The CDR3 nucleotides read TGTGCCAGCAGCTCCCGACTAGCGGGGTACCCTTCCTACGAGCAGTACTTC.

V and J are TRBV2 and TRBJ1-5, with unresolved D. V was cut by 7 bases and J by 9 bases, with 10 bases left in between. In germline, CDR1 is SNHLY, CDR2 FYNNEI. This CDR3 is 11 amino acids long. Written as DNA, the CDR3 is TGTGCCAGCACGAGGGAGGGGCCCCAGCATTTT. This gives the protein CASTREGPQHF. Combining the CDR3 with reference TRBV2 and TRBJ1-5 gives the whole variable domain EPEVTQTPSHQVTQMGQEVILRCVPISNHLYFYWYRQILGQKVEFLVSFYNNEISEKSEIFDDQFSVERPDGSNFTLKIRSTKLEDSAMYFCASTREGPQHFGDGTRLSIL.

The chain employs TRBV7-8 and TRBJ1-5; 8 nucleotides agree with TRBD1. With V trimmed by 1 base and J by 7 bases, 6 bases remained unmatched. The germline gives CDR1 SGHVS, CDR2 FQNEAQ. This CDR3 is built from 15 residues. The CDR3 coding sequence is TGTGCCAGCAGCTTAGGCTCAGGACAGGGACAGCCCCAGCATTTT. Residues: CASSLGSGQGQPQHF.

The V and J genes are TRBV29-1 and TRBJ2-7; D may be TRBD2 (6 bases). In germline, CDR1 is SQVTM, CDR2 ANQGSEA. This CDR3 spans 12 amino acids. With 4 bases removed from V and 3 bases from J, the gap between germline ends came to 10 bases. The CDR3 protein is CSVGDFYYEQYF. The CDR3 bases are TGCAGCGTTGGGGACTTTTACTACGAGCAGTACTTC.

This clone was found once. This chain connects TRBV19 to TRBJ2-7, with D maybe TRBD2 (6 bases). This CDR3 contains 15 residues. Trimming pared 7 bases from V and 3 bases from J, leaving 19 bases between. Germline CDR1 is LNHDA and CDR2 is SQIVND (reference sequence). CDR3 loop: CASMRTSTGDYEQYF. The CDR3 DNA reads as TGTGCCAGTATGCGAACTAGCACCGGTGACTACGAGCAGTACTTC.

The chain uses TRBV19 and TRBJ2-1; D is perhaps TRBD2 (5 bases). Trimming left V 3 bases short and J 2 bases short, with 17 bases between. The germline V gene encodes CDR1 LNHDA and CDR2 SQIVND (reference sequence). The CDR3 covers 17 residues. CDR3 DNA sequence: TGTGCCAGTAGTATGAGAGTAAGCGGCCTGCCCTACAATGAGCAGTTCTTC. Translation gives CASSMRVSGLPYNEQFF.

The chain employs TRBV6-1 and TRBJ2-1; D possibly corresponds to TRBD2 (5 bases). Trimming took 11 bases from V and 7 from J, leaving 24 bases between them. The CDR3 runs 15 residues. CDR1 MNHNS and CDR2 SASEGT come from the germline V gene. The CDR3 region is CAARGVPRVRNEQFF. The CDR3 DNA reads TGTGCCGCCCGGGGAGTACCCCGGGTCCGGAATGAGCAGTTCTTC.